Within the sample, the clone carrying this T cell receptor beta chain is medium-sized. Its cognate antigen is unknown. These data belong to a study of PD-1 blockade in classical Hodgkin lymphoma. Measured with immunoSEQ multiplex PCR; TCRdb has only the in-frame clones, and not every one. This table holds 57,000 or so clones, around 89% found once. Each patient experienced a relapse that followed autologous stem cell transplantation, and brentuximab vedotin exposure varied. Study findings and constraints: CD4+ but not CD8+ TCR diversity rose significantly by C4D1.

Germline CDR1 is SGHNT and CDR2 is YYREEE (reference sequence). Deletions cut 4 bases from V and 5 bases from J, with 9 bases between. The CDR3 runs 12 residues. This TCR was sampled from a human donor with classical Hodgkin lymphoma. Sequenced here: peripheral blood mononuclear cells (PBMCs), sampled at baseline. The chain employs TRBV5-4 and TRBJ1-2, with D possibly matching TRBD1 (6 bases). DNA of the CDR3: TGTGCCAGCAGCGCAGGACAGTATGGCTACACCTTC. Residues: CASSAGQYGYTF.